A single sample is the source of the 6 T cell receptor beta chains below, sequenced in a study of blood T cell repertoires in COVID-19. TCRdb's copy holds only in-frame clones and misses some; the assay was immunoSEQ multiplex PCR. Here the sample spans roughly 250,000 clones, 75% to 90% being singletons. The material sequenced was PBMCs or T cells enriched from blood (not recorded which). All receptors come from a woman in her twenties or thirties who had recovered from COVID-19.

This clone turned up a few times. The rearrangement uses TRBV10-3 and TRBJ2-3, with D tentatively TRBD1 (6 bases). The CDR3 covers 14 residues. Looked up from germline, CDR1 is ENHRY and CDR2 is SYGVKD. Trimming left V 4 bases short and J 2 bases short, with 10 bases between. DNA of the CDR3: TGTGCCATCAGTGTCAACAGGGACACAGATACGCAGTATTTT. This translates into CAISVNRDTDTQYF.

The gene calls are TRBV11-3 and TRBJ2-1, with D possibly matching TRBD1 (5 bases). This CDR3 is 19 amino acids long. Trimming left V 1 base short and J 5 bases short, with 24 bases between. CDR1 SGHNT and CDR2 YENEEA come from the germline V gene. The CDR3 nucleotides are TGTGCCAGCAGCTTAGGAGACCCGTGGGGCGTCCCCCATGACAATGAGCAGTTCTTC. Translated, it gives CASSLGDPWGVPHDNEQFF.

The V call is TRBV15, the J call TRBJ1-5; D gene uncertain. The V end was cut by 5 bases, the J end by 5 bases, with 7 bases between. The V gene's germline CDR1 is LNHNV and CDR2 YYDKDF (reference sequence). The CDR3 contains 12 residues. The CDR3 DNA reads as TGTGCCACCAGCCAACATTATCAGCCCCAGCATTTT. It is translated as CATSQHYQPQHF.

The chain is built from TRBV7-9 and TRBJ1-2, with 7 bases lining up with TRBD1. The CDR3 is 14 amino acids. Germline V gene data show CDR1 as SEHNR and CDR2 as FQNEAQ (reference sequence). Trimming at V came to 1 base and at J to 4 bases, leaving 3 bases not matched to a gene. In DNA form, the CDR3 reads TGTGCCAGCAGCTTAGAGACAGGGCGCTATGGCTACACCTTC. It encodes CASSLETGRYGYTF.

V is TRBV7-3 and J is TRBJ2-1; 11 nucleotides match TRBD2. From germline, CDR1 is SGHTA and CDR2 FQGTGA. J gave up 4 bases and V 2 bases, and 10 bases lay outside the gene matches. The CDR3 spans 18 residues. This CDR3 reads CASSLLPGTSGLYNEQFF. CDR3 sequence (DNA): TGTGCCAGCAGCTTATTACCGGGGACTAGCGGATTATACAATGAGCAGTTCTTC.

The V call is TRBV15, the J call TRBJ2-7; 12 bases match TRBD1. CDR3 length: 15 amino acids. The J segment lost 5 bases and the V segment lost 5 bases, leaving 7 bases of the junction unmatched. The germline V gene encodes CDR1 LNHNV and CDR2 YYDKDF (reference sequence). The CDR3 is CATSGTGTGGDEQYF. The CDR3 nucleotides are TGTGCCACCAGCGGAACCGGGACAGGGGGCGACGAGCAGTACTTC.